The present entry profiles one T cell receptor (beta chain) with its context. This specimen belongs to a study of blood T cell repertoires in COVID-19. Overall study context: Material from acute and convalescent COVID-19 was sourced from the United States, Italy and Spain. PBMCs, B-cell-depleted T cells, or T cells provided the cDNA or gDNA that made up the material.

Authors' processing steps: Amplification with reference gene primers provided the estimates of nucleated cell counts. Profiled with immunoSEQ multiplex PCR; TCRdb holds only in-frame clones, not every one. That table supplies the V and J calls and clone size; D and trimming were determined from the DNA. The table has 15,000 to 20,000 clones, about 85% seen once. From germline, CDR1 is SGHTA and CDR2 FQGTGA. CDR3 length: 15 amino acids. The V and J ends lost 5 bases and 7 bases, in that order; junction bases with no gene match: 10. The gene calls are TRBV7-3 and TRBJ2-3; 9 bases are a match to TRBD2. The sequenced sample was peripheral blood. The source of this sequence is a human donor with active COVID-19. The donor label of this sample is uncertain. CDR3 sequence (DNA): TGTGCCAGCAGCCCGACTAGCGGCAGCACGTATACGCAGTATTTT. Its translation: CASSPTSGSTYTQYF. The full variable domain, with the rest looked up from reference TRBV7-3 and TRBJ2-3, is GAGVSQTPSNKVTEKGKYVELRCDPISGHTALYWYRQSLGQGPEFLIYFQGTGAADDSGLPNDRFFAVRPEGSVSTLKIQRTERGDSAVYLCASSPTSGSTYTQYFGPGTRLTVL.